The next 6 T cell receptor beta chains were all read from a single sample in a study of CD8+ T cells in alopecia areata. Extraction of RNA preceded its reverse transcription into cDNA, which served as the sequencing template. Clones were sequenced by immunoSEQ multiplex PCR, and TCRdb holds only the in-frame ones, with some missing. The data hold fewer than 200,000 clones, with 58% observed a single time. As for treatment: oral pan-JAK inhibitor, 5-10 mg twice daily. The sequences come from CD8+ T cells sorted from blood, collected at week 24, from a patient treated with tofacitinib. These receptors originate from a human donor with alopecia areata.

CDR3 amino acids: CASSAPGVSNQPQHF. DNA for the CDR3: TGTGCCAGCAGCGCACCAGGGGTAAGCAATCAGCCCCAGCATTTT. V usage is TRBV7-3 and J usage is TRBJ1-5; D perhaps matches TRBD1 (6 bases). Trimming left V 5 bases short and J 1 base short, with 12 bases between. This CDR3 spans 15 amino acids. Germline V gene lookup returns CDR1 SGHTA and CDR2 FQGTGA. The entire variable domain, with the rest obtained from reference TRBV7-3 and TRBJ1-5, is as follows: GAGVSQTPSNKVTEKGKYVELRCDPISGHTALYWYRQSLGQGPEFLIYFQGTGAADDSGLPNDRFFAVRPEGSVSTLKIQRTERGDSAVYLCASSAPGVSNQPQHFGDGTRLSIL.

The sample holds a few counts of this clone. The chain uses TRBV5-2 and TRBJ2-3. TRBV5-2 is noted as a pseudogene. The CDR3 is 16 residues long. The CDR3 loop is CASSLGLMPVADTQYF. The DNA of the CDR3 is TGTGCCAGCAGCTTAGGCCTAATGCCGGTCGCGGATACGCAGTATTTT.

The V call is TRBV19, the J call TRBJ1-5; D may be TRBD1 (5 bases). V lost 5 bases to trimming and J lost 4 bases, with 15 bases between them. There are 15 residues in the CDR3. Germline-derived CDR1 and CDR2 are LNHDA and SQIVND (reference sequence). CDR3 nucleotides: TGTGCCAGTAGTCCTCCCCCCCAGGGTAATCAGCCCCAGCATTTT. Encoded protein: CASSPPPQGNQPQHF. Using reference TRBV19 and TRBJ1-5 for the parts outside the CDR3, the full variable domain is DGGITQSPKYLFRKEGQNVTLSCEQNLNHDAMYWYRQDPGQGLRLIYYSQIVNDFQKGDIAEGYSVSREKKESFPLTVTSAQKNPTAFYLCASSPPPQGNQPQHFGDGTRLSIL.

This sequence joins TRBV13 and TRBJ2-5; TRBD1 agrees at 8 bases. The CDR3 has 14 residues. From germline, CDR1 is PRHDT and CDR2 FYEKMQ (reference sequence). J gave up 1 base and V 5 bases, and 3 bases lay outside the gene matches. CDR3 in DNA: TGTGCCAGCAGCCAGGGGACAGGCCAAGAGACCCAGTACTTC. It yields the protein CASSQGTGQETQYF. The complete variable domain, with remaining parts taken from reference TRBV13 and TRBJ2-5, reads AAGVIQSPRHLIKEKRETATLKCYPIPRHDTVYWYQQGPGQDPQFLISFYEKMQSDKGSIPDRFSAQQFSDYHSELNMSSLELGDSALYFCASSQGTGQETQYFGPGTRLLVL.

This clone was seen just once. The chain recombines TRBV30 with TRBJ2-7; 7 bases align to TRBD1. The germline V gene has CDR1 GTSNPN and CDR2 SVGIG (reference sequence). Unmatched junction bases numbered 3, after V lost 5 bases and J lost 2 bases. The CDR3 runs 12 residues. CDR3 DNA: TGTGCCTGGGGGCAGGGGGCCTACGAGCAGTACTTC. Protein product: CAWGQGAYEQYF.

This clone was seen only once. The V call is TRBV6-5, the J call TRBJ1-2; D gene uncertain. The germline V gene has CDR1 MNHEY and CDR2 SVGAGI. Trimming cost V 10 bases and J 2 bases, with 14 bases left between them. This CDR3 spans 13 amino acids. The CDR3 nucleotides read TGTGCCACCTCCAGGACGGGAAACTATGGCTACACCTTC. This sequence encodes CATSRTGNYGYTF.